This T cell receptor (beta chain) was captured by sequencing in a study of CD8 T cells in Susac syndrome. Broader study findings: The CD4+ T cell repertoires in Susac syndrome did not show any clonal expansion.

Trimming removed 3 bases from V and 7 bases from J, with 7 bases in between. The CDR3 runs 13 residues. The authors reverse transcribed about 0.45 to 1 ug RNA with random hexamers. TCRdb ran MiXCR on the immunoSEQ multiplex PCR reads and lists one entry per CDR3 protein. This sample has under 150,000 distinct CDR3 sequences, with 95% found just once. Worth noting for this clonotype: What it binds is not known.

The chain carries TRBV12-3 or TRBV12-4 and TRBJ1-6; D is perhaps TRBD1 (5 bases). The sequenced sample was CD4+ T cells from PBMCs. This TCR derives from a human donor with Susac syndrome. The CDR3 loop is CASSFEGNSPLHF. CDR3 in DNA: TGTGCCAGCAGTTTCGAGGGGAATTCACCCCTCCACTTT.